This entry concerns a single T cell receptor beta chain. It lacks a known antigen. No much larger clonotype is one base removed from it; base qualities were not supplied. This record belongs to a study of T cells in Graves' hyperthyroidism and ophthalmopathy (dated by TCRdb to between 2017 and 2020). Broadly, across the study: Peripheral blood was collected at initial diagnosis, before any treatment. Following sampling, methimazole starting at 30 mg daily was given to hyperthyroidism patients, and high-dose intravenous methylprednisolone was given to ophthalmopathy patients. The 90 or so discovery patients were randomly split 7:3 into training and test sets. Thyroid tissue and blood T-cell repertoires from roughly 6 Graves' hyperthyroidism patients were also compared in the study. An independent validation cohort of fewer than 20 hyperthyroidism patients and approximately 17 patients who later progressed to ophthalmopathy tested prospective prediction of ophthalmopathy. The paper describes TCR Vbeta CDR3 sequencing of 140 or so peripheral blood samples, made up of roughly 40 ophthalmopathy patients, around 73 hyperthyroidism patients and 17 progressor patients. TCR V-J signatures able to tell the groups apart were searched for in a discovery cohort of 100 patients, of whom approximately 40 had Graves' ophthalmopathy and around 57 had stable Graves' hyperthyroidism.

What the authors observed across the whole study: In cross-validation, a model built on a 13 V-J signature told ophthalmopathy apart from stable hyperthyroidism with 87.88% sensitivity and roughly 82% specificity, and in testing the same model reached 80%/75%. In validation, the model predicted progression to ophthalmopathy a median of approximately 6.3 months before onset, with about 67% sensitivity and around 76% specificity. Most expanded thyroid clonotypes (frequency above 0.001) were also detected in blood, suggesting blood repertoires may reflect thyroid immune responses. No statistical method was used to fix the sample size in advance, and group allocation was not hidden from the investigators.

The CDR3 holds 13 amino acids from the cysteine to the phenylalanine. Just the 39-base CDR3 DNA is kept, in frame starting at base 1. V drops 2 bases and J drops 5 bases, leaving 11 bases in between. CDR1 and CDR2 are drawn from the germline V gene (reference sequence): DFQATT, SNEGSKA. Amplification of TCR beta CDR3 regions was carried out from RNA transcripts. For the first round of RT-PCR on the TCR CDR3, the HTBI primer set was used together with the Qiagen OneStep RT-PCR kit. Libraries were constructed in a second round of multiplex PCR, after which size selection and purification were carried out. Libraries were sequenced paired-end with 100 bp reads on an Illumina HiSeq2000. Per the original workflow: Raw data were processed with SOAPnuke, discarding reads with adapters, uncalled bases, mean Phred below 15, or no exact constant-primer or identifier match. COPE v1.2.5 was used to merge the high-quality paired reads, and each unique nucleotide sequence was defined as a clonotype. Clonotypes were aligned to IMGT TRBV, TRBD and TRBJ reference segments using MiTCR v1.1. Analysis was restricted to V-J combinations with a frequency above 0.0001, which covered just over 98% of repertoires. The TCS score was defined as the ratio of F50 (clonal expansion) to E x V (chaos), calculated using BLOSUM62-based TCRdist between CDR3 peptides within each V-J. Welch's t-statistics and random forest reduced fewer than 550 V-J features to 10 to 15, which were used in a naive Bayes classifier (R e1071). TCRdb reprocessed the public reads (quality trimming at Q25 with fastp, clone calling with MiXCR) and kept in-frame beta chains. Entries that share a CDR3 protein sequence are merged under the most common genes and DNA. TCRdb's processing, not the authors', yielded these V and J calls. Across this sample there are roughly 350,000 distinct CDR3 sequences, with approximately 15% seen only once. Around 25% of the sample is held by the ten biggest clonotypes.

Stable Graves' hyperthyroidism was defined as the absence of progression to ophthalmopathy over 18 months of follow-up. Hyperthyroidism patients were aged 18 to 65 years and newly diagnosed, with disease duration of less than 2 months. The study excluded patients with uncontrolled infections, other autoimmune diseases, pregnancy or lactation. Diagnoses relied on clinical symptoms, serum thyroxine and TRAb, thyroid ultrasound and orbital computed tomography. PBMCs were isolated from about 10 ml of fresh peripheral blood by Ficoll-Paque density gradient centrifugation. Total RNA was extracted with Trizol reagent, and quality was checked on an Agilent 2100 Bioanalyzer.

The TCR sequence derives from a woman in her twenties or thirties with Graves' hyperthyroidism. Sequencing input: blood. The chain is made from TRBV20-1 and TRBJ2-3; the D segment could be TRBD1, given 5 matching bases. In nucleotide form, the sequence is TGCAGTGCTAGATCGGATAGGGGAGATACGCAGTATTTT. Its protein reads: CSARSDRGDTQYF.